Each of the 27 T cell receptor beta chains below was sequenced from the same sample in a study of blood T cell repertoires in COVID-19. Clones were sequenced by immunoSEQ multiplex PCR, and TCRdb holds only the in-frame ones, with some missing. The sample includes 250,000 to 300,000 clones, more than 75% of them seen just once. Sequencing used peripheral blood. These TCRs come from a woman aged 40-49 years who had recovered from COVID-19.

The rearrangement joins TRBV19 to TRBJ1-1; 7 bases line up with TRBD1. Germline V lookup: CDR1 LNHDA, CDR2 SQIVND (reference sequence). V lost 5 bases and J lost 4; bases outside the gene matches: 7. The CDR3 has 14 residues. This CDR3 reads CASSFQGGGTEAFF. The CDR3 DNA sequence: TGTGCCAGTAGTTTCCAGGGGGGCGGCACTGAAGCTTTCTTT.

The chain employs TRBV6-2 or TRBV6-3 and TRBJ1-5; TRBD1 agrees at 7 bases. Germline V CDR1 and CDR2: MNHEY, SVGEGT. V gave up 6 bases and J gave up 7 bases; unmatched junction bases: 18. This CDR3 has 17 residues. The CDR3 region has the DNA TGTGCCAGCAGCACGCTGACAACAGGGGCCGGGCGCCAGCCCCAGCATTTT. Encoded protein: CASSTLTTGAGRQPQHF.

Regarding this clone: This same CDR3 is encoded by further DNA sequences in the sample. The chain couples TRBV5-1 to TRBJ2-2; possible D gene TRBD1, 5 bases. The CDR3 sequence is 15 residues long. Germline V lookup: CDR1 SGHRS, CDR2 YFSETQ. The ends were cut back, 0 bases at V and 0 bases at J, with 6 bases in the middle. The chain's CDR3 is CASSLGGANTGELFF. CDR3 sequence (DNA): TGCGCCAGCAGCTTGGGGGGCGCGAACACCGGGGAGCTGTTTTTT. The full variable domain, with the rest looked up from reference TRBV5-1 and TRBJ2-2, is KAGVTQTPRYLIKTRGQQVTLSCSPISGHRSVSWYQQTPGQGLQFLFEYFSETQRNKGNFPGRFSGRQFSNSRSEMNVSTLELGDSALYLCASSLGGANTGELFFGEGSRLTVL.

The chain uses TRBV4-1 and TRBJ2-5; TRBD2 agrees at 12 bases. Trimming removed 4 bases from V and 5 bases from J; junction bases left unmatched: 5. This CDR3 region has 15 residues. Germline V gives CDR1 MGHRA, CDR2 YSYEKL. The CDR3 DNA sequence: TGCGCCAGCAGCCCTAGGACTAGCGGGGCTGAGACCCAGTACTTC. This encodes CASSPRTSGAETQYF.

The J gene is TRBJ2-6, the V gene TRBV2, with TRBD1 identical over 10 bases. The CDR3 consists of 17 residues. The germline V gene encodes CDR1 SNHLY and CDR2 FYNNEI. The V and J ends lost 7 bases and 4 bases, in that order; junction bases with no gene match: 10. The CDR3 region is CASIYDRGRAGANVLTF. The CDR3 bases are TGTGCCAGCATTTACGACAGGGGGCGTGCAGGGGCCAACGTCCTGACTTTC.

The genes are TRBV20-1 and TRBJ1-4; D is undetermined. Germline CDR1 reads DFQATT; CDR2 reads SNEGSKA (reference sequence). V gave up 6 bases and J gave up 8 bases, with 10 bases separating them. The CDR3 is made up of 11 amino acids. This chain's CDR3 is CSASGWEKLFF. The CDR3, as DNA: TGCAGTGCCTCCGGTTGGGAAAAACTGTTTTTT.

The chain carries TRBV5-1 and TRBJ2-5; D is ambiguous. This CDR3 comprises 11 residues. Germline CDR1 is SGHRS and CDR2 is YFSETQ. Trimming removed 4 bases from V and 7 bases from J, with 8 bases in between. CDR3 nucleotides: TGCGCCAGCAGCATCTCGGGGACCCAGTACTTC. The encoded protein is CASSISGTQYF.

The chain combines TRBV5-1 with TRBJ1-2; unclear D gene. The CDR3 has 13 amino acids. CDR1 is SGHRS, CDR2 YFSETQ, per germline. V gave up 3 bases and J gave up 2 bases, with 8 bases separating them. DNA of the CDR3: TGCGCCAGCAGCTCCGACGGGAACTATGGCTACACCTTC. Its translation: CASSSDGNYGYTF.

The rearrangement uses TRBV5-6 and TRBJ1-3; D is ambiguous. Germline CDR1 and CDR2: SGHDT and YYEEEE. The V and J ends lost 3 bases and 4 bases respectively, with 5 bases between them. The CDR3 is 12 residues long. CDR3: CASSSPGNTIYF. The CDR3 coding sequence is TGTGCCAGCAGCTCCCCGGGAAACACCATATATTTT. Complete variable domain (other parts from reference TRBV5-6 and TRBJ1-3): DAGVTQSPTHLIKTRGQQVTLRCSPKSGHDTVSWYQQALGQGPQFIFQYYEEEERQRGNFPDRFSGHQFPNYSSELNVNALLLGDSALYLCASSSPGNTIYFGEGSWLTVV.

The chain couples TRBV5-6 to TRBJ1-5; 7 positions agree with TRBD1. Germline CDR1 SGHDT, CDR2 YYEEEE. The CDR3 has 16 amino acids. Trimming at V came to 0 bases and at J to 7 bases, leaving 10 bases not matched to a gene. CDR3 amino acids: CASSLEGRGLTQPQHF. Here the CDR3 DNA reads TGTGCCAGCAGCTTGGAAGGCAGGGGGTTAACACAGCCCCAGCATTTT.

The chain combines TRBV11-2 with TRBJ1-4; D unclear. Germline-derived CDR1 and CDR2 are SGHAT and FQNNGV. The V end was cut by 5 bases, the J end by 6 bases, with 13 bases between. The CDR3 has 14 residues. This CDR3 is CASSRGEVHEKLFF. CDR3 coding DNA: TGTGCCAGCAGCCGCGGGGAGGTCCATGAAAAACTGTTTTTT.

This chain uses TRBV12-3 or TRBV12-4 with TRBJ1-6; 7 bases line up with TRBD1. V dropped 7 bases and J dropped 8; count of bases not matched to a gene: 5. This CDR3 spans 13 amino acids. The CDR3 loop reads CASTPGQYSPLHF. The DNA for the CDR3 is TGTGCCAGCACCCCGGGACAGTATTCACCCCTCCACTTT.

The V and J genes are TRBV5-5 and TRBJ2-2; 8 bases map to TRBD1. Per the germline V gene, CDR1 is SGHKS and CDR2 is YYEKEE (reference sequence). With V trimmed by 4 bases and J by 4 bases, 6 bases remained unmatched. The CDR3 length is 15 residues. The DNA of the CDR3 is TGTGCCAGCAGCCCTCGGACAGGGATCACCGGGGAGCTGTTTTTT. This encodes CASSPRTGITGELFF.

This chain's CDR3 is CASSLRTAYEQYF. CDR3 in DNA: TGTGCCAGCAGCTTGCGGACAGCCTACGAGCAGTACTTC. The chain carries TRBV5-4 and TRBJ2-7; D is possibly TRBD1 (6 bases). This CDR3 is 13 amino acids long. V was pared by 1 base and J by 2 bases, with 7 bases between. Germline-derived CDR1 and CDR2 are SGHNT and YYREEE (reference sequence).

V gene TRBV4-1 combines with J gene TRBJ2-3; 11 nucleotides line up with TRBD2. The CDR3 spans 16 residues. Per the germline V gene, CDR1 is MGHRA and CDR2 is YSYEKL. The J segment lost 4 bases and the V segment lost 6 bases, leaving 9 bases of the junction unmatched. CDR3 in DNA: TGCGCCAGCAGTCGACTAGCGGGGACCCGCCCAGATACGCAGTATTTT. It is translated as CASSRLAGTRPDTQYF.

The CDR3 region has the DNA TGTGCCAGCAGCTGGGGGCCAGGACAGGGCTCCGTGGAGACGCAGTATTTT. As protein: CASSWGPGQGSVETQYF. The rearrangement links TRBV5-4 to TRBJ2-3, with 8 bases matching TRBD1. The length of the CDR3 is 17 residues. Germline lookup yields CDR1 SGHNT and CDR2 YYREEE (reference sequence). The V and J ends lost 3 bases and 9 bases, in that order; junction bases with no gene match: 18.

The V and J genes are TRBV6-6 and TRBJ2-3, with 9 positions matching TRBD1. The germline CDR1 and CDR2 sequences are MNHNY and SVGAGI (reference sequence). V lost 8 bases and J lost 4; bases outside the gene matches: 10. The CDR3 runs 15 residues. Here the CDR3 reads CASGVQGAGADTQYF. Written as DNA, the CDR3 is TGTGCCAGCGGAGTACAGGGGGCTGGAGCAGATACGCAGTATTTT.

This clone was found once. The junction and the germline gene differ at one end; a read error may be behind it. The chain combines TRBV7-7 with TRBJ2-1; 7 bases align to TRBD1. The CDR3 covers 15 residues. Germline lookup yields CDR1 SSHAT and CDR2 FNYEAQ (reference sequence). CDR3 sequence (DNA): TGTGCTAGCAGCTTAGGGGACAGCTCCTACAATGAGCAGTTCTTC. This codes for CASSLGDSSYNEQFF.

The sample holds one count of this clone. The rearrangement uses TRBV21-1 and TRBJ2-7; the listed D gene, TRBD2, was not tested against the DNA. TRBV21-1 corresponds to a pseudogene. This CDR3 is built from 15 residues. CDR3: CASSIDAGRPYEQYF. CDR3 nucleotide sequence: TGTGCCAGCAGCATCGACGCGGGTCGTCCCTACGAGCAGTACTTC.

The gene calls are TRBV14 and TRBJ2-7; TRBD2 is a possible D gene (6 bases). V was cut by 4 bases and J by 0 bases, with 16 bases left in between. Germline values: CDR1 SGHDN, CDR2 FVKESK. The length of the CDR3 is 16 residues. The CDR3 loop reads CASSLQGGKSSYEQYF. DNA of the CDR3: TGTGCCAGCAGCCTTCAGGGCGGGAAGAGCTCCTACGAGCAGTACTTC.

This chain uses TRBV5-6 with TRBJ2-5, with D perhaps TRBD1 (6 bases). V was pared by 0 bases and J by 5 bases, with 14 bases between. The germline V gene has CDR1 SGHDT and CDR2 YYEEEE. There are 15 residues in the CDR3. CDR3 sequence reads: CASSLDRVDWETQYF. The CDR3 DNA reads TGTGCCAGCAGCTTGGACAGGGTAGATTGGGAGACCCAGTACTTC.

The CDR3 region has the DNA TGTGCCAGCAGCCCCACCCCGGGGGTTGAAGCTTTCTTT. It codes for CASSPTPGVEAFF. The chain is built from TRBV9 and TRBJ1-1; TRBD1 is a possible D gene (5 bases). V lost 4 bases to trimming and J lost 7 bases, with 14 bases between them. The CDR3 loop spans 13 amino acids. Germline loops: CDR1 SGDLS, CDR2 YYNGEE.

The J gene is TRBJ1-1, the V gene TRBV6-5; a possible D gene is TRBD1 (5 bases). V dropped 6 bases and J dropped 4 bases, with 12 bases sitting between them. This CDR3 spans 13 amino acids. Germline V gene sequence: CDR1 MNHEY, CDR2 SVGAGI. The CDR3 loop is CASRLTVVTEAFF. CDR3 DNA: TGTGCCAGCAGGCTGACAGTTGTCACTGAAGCTTTCTTT.

The J gene is TRBJ2-3, the V gene TRBV18; TRBD2 aligns across 9 bases. Germline CDR1 reads KGHSH; CDR2 reads LQKENI. CDR3 length: 15 residues. V shed 3 bases, J shed 6 bases, and the junction held 7 bases outside the gene matches. The CDR3 region has the DNA TGTGCCAGCTCACCGGGGCGGGGGGGCCTGGATACGCAGTATTTT. It specifies CASSPGRGGLDTQYF.

This rearrangement joins TRBV6-5 to TRBJ1-2; D might be TRBD1 (5 bases). This CDR3 has 15 residues. V lost 0 bases and J 1 base, leaving 9 bases between the germline ends. Per germline, CDR1 MNHEY and CDR2 SVGAGI. The CDR3 DNA reads as TGTGCCAGCAGTTACTCCGGGGGATTTAACTATGGCTACACCTTC. Encoded protein: CASSYSGGFNYGYTF.

This chain joins TRBV29-1 and TRBJ1-5; possibly TRBD1 for D (6 bases). The CDR3 sequence is 11 residues long. V was clipped by 6 bases and J by 4 bases, with 7 bases between them. From germline, CDR1 is SQVTM and CDR2 ANQGSEA. Here the CDR3 DNA reads TGCAGCGTCGGACAGAATCAGCCCCAGCATTTT. This sequence encodes CSVGQNQPQHF.

The CDR3 DNA reads TGTGCCACCGGAGGCGGGAGTGGGTCCTACAATGAGCAGTTCTTC. Translating it yields CATGGGSGSYNEQFF. The chain carries TRBV24-1 and TRBJ2-1, with 7 bases aligning to TRBD2. The V segment lost 9 bases and the J segment 1 base; nucleotides outside the gene matches: 8. There are 15 residues in the CDR3. Germline CDR1 KGHDR, CDR2 SFDVKD.